The 22 T cell receptor beta chains listed next were all sequenced from one sample in a study of cytomegalovirus exposure and HLA in healthy donors. PCR employed 60 Vbeta and 13 Jbeta primers. Repertoires were generated with immunoSEQ multiplex PCR, while TCRdb's copy carries only in-frame clones and drops some. The sample has over 150,000 clones, roughly four fifths seen once. Sample: PBMCs. The source is a male donor in good health and CMV-seropositive.

The chain is built from TRBV15 and TRBJ1-2; 9 bases align to TRBD1. The CDR3 runs to 16 residues. Germline CDR1 and CDR2: LNHNV and YYDKDF (reference sequence). J gave up 6 bases and V 5 bases, and 13 bases lay outside the gene matches. The CDR3 bases are TGTGCCACCAGCTCAACTTACGGCGGACAGGGGAATGGCTACACCTTC. Residues: CATSSTYGGQGNGYTF.

This clone was counted a few times. This sequence joins TRBV19 and TRBJ2-1; perhaps TRBD2 as D (7 bases). The CDR3 covers 14 residues. Germline loops: CDR1 LNHDA, CDR2 SQIVND (reference sequence). With 4 bases removed from V and 3 bases from J, the gap between germline ends came to 10 bases. CDR3 nucleotides: TGTGCCAGTAGTACGGGGGGCGACTACAATGAGCAGTTCTTC. Translation gives CASSTGGDYNEQFF.

A word on this clone: A read error may account for a junction end that differs from germline. The chain combines TRBV7-6 with TRBJ2-1; TRBD2 aligns across 7 bases. Germline values: CDR1 SGHVS, CDR2 FNYEAQ. The CDR3 has 16 amino acids. CDR3 loop: CASSLLGGSSNNEQFF. The CDR3 DNA sequence: TGTGCCAGCAGCTTATTGGGCGGGAGCTCCAACAATGAGCAGTTCTTC. The complete variable domain, with remaining parts taken from reference TRBV7-6 and TRBJ2-1, reads GAGVSQSPRYKVTKRGQDVALRCDPISGHVSLYWYRQALGQGPEFLTYFNYEAQQDKSGLPNDRFSAERPEGSISTLTIQRTEQRDSAMYRCASSLLGGSSNNEQFFGPGTRLTVL.

This clone came up once. The V and J genes are TRBV4-1 and TRBJ2-7; D ambiguous. Germline CDR1 reads MGHRA; CDR2 reads YSYEKL. This CDR3 is built from 13 residues. V was cut by 4 bases and J by 3 bases, with 10 bases left in between. The CDR3: CASSLEQNYEQYF. The CDR3 bases are TGCGCCAGCAGCCTTGAACAGAACTACGAGCAGTACTTC.

DNA for the CDR3: TGTGCCATCAGGGATCACAGGTCGAGCTCCTATAATTCACCCCTCCACTTT. Its translation: CAIRDHRSSSYNSPLHF. This chain links TRBV10-3 with TRBJ1-6; possibly TRBD1 for D (5 bases). The CDR3 extends over 17 amino acids. Germline V gene sequence: CDR1 ENHRY, CDR2 SYGVKD. Trimming removed 6 bases from V and 0 bases from J, with 15 bases in between.

The chain combines TRBV5-1 with TRBJ2-7, with TRBD2 matching 10 bases. Trimming removed 3 bases from V and 2 bases from J; junction bases left unmatched: 2. Germline CDR1 SGHRS, CDR2 YFSETQ. This CDR3 comprises 14 residues. This chain's CDR3 is CASSSGLAPYEQYF. The CDR3 DNA sequence: TGCGCCAGCAGCTCGGGACTAGCGCCCTACGAGCAGTACTTC.

The chain joins TRBV27 to TRBJ1-2; maybe TRBD1 (5 bases). Germline V gives CDR1 MNHEY, CDR2 SMNVEV (reference sequence). V lost 2 bases and J 14 bases, leaving 15 bases between the germline ends. The CDR3 spans 12 residues. The CDR3 spells CASSLDIRAFTF. Written as DNA, the CDR3 is TGTGCCAGCAGTTTAGATATCAGGGCCTTTACCTTC.

V is TRBV27 and J is TRBJ2-7, with TRBD1 as a possible D gene (6 bases). This CDR3 is 16 amino acids long. V lost 6 bases to trimming and J lost 0 bases, with 18 bases between them. Germline V gene lookup returns CDR1 MNHEY and CDR2 SMNVEV (reference sequence). CDR3 in amino acids: CASSLLRRGGSYEQYF. CDR3 DNA sequence: TGTGCCAGCAGCCTCCTACGCAGAGGGGGCTCCTACGAGCAGTACTTC.

The chain uses TRBV15 and TRBJ1-2, with D hard to call. Trimming cost V 1 base and J 8 bases, with 14 bases left between them. Germline CDR1 LNHNV, CDR2 YYDKDF (reference sequence). CDR3 length: 14 residues. The CDR3 loop reads CATSRAPPEGGYTF. The CDR3 DNA is TGTGCCACCAGCAGAGCCCCCCCGGAGGGCGGCTACACCTTC. Supplemented by reference TRBV15 and TRBJ1-2, the full variable domain reads DAMVIQNPRYQVTQFGKPVTLSCSQTLNHNVMYWYQQKSSQAPKLLFHYYDKDFNNEADTPDNFQSRRPNTSFCFLDIRSPGLGDTAMYLCATSRAPPEGGYTFGSGTRLTVV.

This chain's CDR3 is CASRSGVGSGANVLTF. In nucleotides, the CDR3 is TGTGCCAGCAGGAGCGGGGTCGGGTCTGGGGCCAACGTCCTGACTTTC. The chain employs TRBV27 and TRBJ2-6; the match to TRBD2 covers 7 bases. The germline V gene encodes CDR1 MNHEY and CDR2 SMNVEV (reference sequence). The CDR3 has 16 amino acids. Losses at the gene ends were 6 bases for V and 1 base for J; bases not matched to a gene: 6. Full variable domain (outside the CDR3, taken from reference TRBV27 and TRBJ2-6): EAQVTQNPRYLITVTGKKLTVTCSQNMNHEYMSWYRQDPGLGLRQIYYSMNVEVTDKGDVPEGYKVSRKEKRNFPLILESPSPNQTSLYFCASRSGVGSGANVLTFGAGSRLTVL.

This chain connects TRBV30 to TRBJ2-7, with 9 bases matching TRBD1. Germline CDR1 reads GTSNPN; CDR2 reads SVGIG (reference sequence). The CDR3 totals 15 residues. With 6 bases clipped from V and 9 bases from J, the junction kept 18 bases outside the gene matches. CDR3 nucleotide sequence: TGTGCCTGTAATAAGCCCGGGACAGGGAGAGGCGTGCAGTACTTC. Encoded protein: CACNKPGTGRGVQYF.

V gene TRBV28 combines with J gene TRBJ2-2, with D perhaps matching TRBD2 (7 bases). V was pared by 9 bases and J by 0 bases, with 11 bases between. CDR1 and CDR2 (germline): MDHEN, SYDVKM. This CDR3 has 14 residues. The DNA of the CDR3 is TGTGCCAGTGAGGGGGGGTCGAACACCGGGGAGCTGTTTTTT. Its protein product is CASEGGSNTGELFF.

For the CDR3, the DNA is TGTGCCAGCAGCGTAGCAGTATCAGGGAACACTGAAGCTTTCTTT. This codes for CASSVAVSGNTEAFF. The V call is TRBV9, the J call TRBJ1-1; D uncertain. This CDR3 contains 15 residues. CDR1 SGDLS and CDR2 YYNGEE come from the germline V gene. The V end was cut by 0 bases, the J end by 1 base, with 10 bases between. The complete variable domain, with remaining parts taken from reference TRBV9 and TRBJ1-1, reads DSGVTQTPKHLITATGQRVTLRCSPRSGDLSVYWYQQSLDQGLQFLIQYYNGEERAKGNILERFSAQQFPDLHSELNLSSLELGDSALYFCASSVAVSGNTEAFFGQGTRLTVV.

The chain uses TRBV7-8 and TRBJ2-1; 9 bases map to TRBD2. The junction had 6 bases not matched to a gene; V was cut back by 3 bases and J by 9 bases. The CDR3 is 14 amino acids. The germline V gene encodes CDR1 SGHVS and CDR2 FQNEAQ. CDR3 bases: TGTGCCAGCAGCTTGAGCGGGAGGATCGGTGAGCAGTTCTTC. Translation: CASSLSGRIGEQFF.

The chain links TRBV5-1 to TRBJ1-1, with 7 bases lining up with TRBD1. The junction had 8 bases not matched to a gene; V was cut back by 2 bases and J by 4 bases. CDR1 is SGHRS and CDR2 is YFSETQ in the germline V gene. This CDR3 is 15 amino acids long. Here the CDR3 DNA reads TGCGCCAGCAGCTTCGCCCAAGCAGGGGGCACTGAAGCTTTCTTT. Its protein product is CASSFAQAGGTEAFF.

The chain employs TRBV5-8 and TRBJ2-5; D gene unclear. The CDR3 sequence is 14 residues long. Germline CDR1 is SGHTS and CDR2 is YDEGEE. Trimming stripped 1 base from V and 1 base from J, with 8 bases between. This chain's CDR3 is CASSLFTGQETQYF. Here the CDR3 DNA reads TGTGCCAGCAGCTTGTTTACGGGCCAAGAGACCCAGTACTTC. Full variable domain (rest looked up from reference TRBV5-8 and TRBJ2-5): EAGVTQSPTHLIKTRGQQATLRCSPISGHTSVYWYQQALGLGLQFLLWYDEGEERNRGNFPPRFSGRQFPNYSSELNVNALELEDSALYLCASSLFTGQETQYFGPGTRLLVL.

CDR3 sequence reads: CASSSSGLYGYTF. The CDR3 coding sequence is TGTGCCAGCAGCTCCTCTGGGCTCTATGGCTACACCTTC. V usage is TRBV5-4 and J usage is TRBJ1-2; D is uncertain. Per germline, CDR1 SGHNT and CDR2 YYREEE (reference sequence). The CDR3 consists of 13 residues. V lost 3 bases, J lost 4 bases, and 10 bases lay in between. Supplemented by reference TRBV5-4 and TRBJ1-2, the full variable domain reads ETGVTQSPTHLIKTRGQQVTLRCSSQSGHNTVSWYQQALGQGPQFIFQYYREEENGRGNFPPRFSGLQFPNYSSELNVNALELDDSALYLCASSSSGLYGYTFGSGTRLTVV.

V gene TRBV5-4 combines with J gene TRBJ2-7; D is unclear. In germline, CDR1 is SGHNT, CDR2 YYREEE (reference sequence). The CDR3 sequence is 15 residues long. The V and J ends lost 4 bases and 6 bases respectively, with 20 bases between them. The CDR3 spells CASSLSLTGRGEQYF. CDR3 DNA: TGTGCCAGCAGCCTCTCACTGACGGGTCGAGGCGAGCAGTACTTC.

This clone came up a few times. The chain uses TRBV7-6 and TRBJ1-2; possible D gene TRBD1, 5 bases. V was shortened by 5 bases and J by 3 bases, with 19 bases between the two germline ends. The CDR3 totals 16 residues. Germline CDR1 is SGHVS and CDR2 is FNYEAQ. The CDR3 spells CASSDLGRGVDYGYTF. In nucleotides, the CDR3 is TGTGCCAGCAGCGACCTCGGGCGGGGGGTGGACTATGGCTACACCTTC.

Sample share makes this clone medium-sized. The gene calls are TRBV10-2 and TRBJ2-1; D uncertain. V lost 4 bases to trimming and J lost 1 base, with 14 bases between them. Germline lookup yields CDR1 WSHSY and CDR2 SAAADI. This CDR3 is 16 amino acids long. CDR3 DNA sequence: TGCGCCAGCAGTGTGGGTGGAGTGAGATCCTACAATGAGCAGTTCTTC. It codes for CASSVGGVRSYNEQFF.

J is TRBJ1-2 and V is TRBV19; no definite D call. Trimming shortened V by 9 bases and J by 0 bases, and 11 bases separated the two germline ends. The CDR3 sequence is 13 residues long. The germline V gene encodes CDR1 LNHDA and CDR2 SQIVND (reference sequence). The CDR3 DNA follows: TGTGCCAGCTCCCGCGAAACTAACTATGGCTACACCTTC. It translates to CASSRETNYGYTF.

A remark on this clone: One end of the junction does not line up with germline, which may come from a read error. The J gene is TRBJ2-6, the V gene TRBV27, with a weak D call TRBD2 (5 bases). Looked up from germline, CDR1 is MNHEY and CDR2 is SMNVEV (reference sequence). The CDR3 is 19 amino acids. In DNA form, the CDR3 reads TGTGCCAGCAGTTTGAGGGTATTGGACCTCTCTCTGGGTGGCAACGGCCTGACTTTC. Its protein is CASSLRVLDLSLGGNGLTF.